Shown below are 13 T cell receptor beta chains from a single sample sequenced in a study of shared clonotypes between healthy human individuals. Profiled with immunoSEQ multiplex PCR; TCRdb holds only in-frame clones, not every one. Of 550,000 to 600,000 clones listed, 98% are singletons. The naive CD8 fraction comprised CD45RO-negative cells positively selected for CCR7 and excluded terminally differentiated effector memory CD45RA+ cells. Sequencing used naive CD8+ T cells sorted from blood. The receptors derive from a man aged 25-45 years in good health.

This rearrangement joins TRBV7-9 to TRBJ1-4; 10 bases are a match to TRBD1. This CDR3 is built from 17 residues. V lost 5 bases, J lost 7 bases, and 13 bases stayed unmatched. Germline CDR1 reads SEHNR; CDR2 reads FQNEAQ (reference sequence). The CDR3 spells CASSPGDRGMYSEKLFF. CDR3 DNA sequence: TGTGCCAGCAGCCCCGGGGACAGGGGCATGTATAGTGAAAAACTGTTTTTT.

The J gene is TRBJ2-1, the V gene TRBV11-2, with 10 bases aligning to TRBD1. V lost 5 bases to trimming and J lost 9 bases; unmatched junction nucleotides: 7. CDR1 is SGHAT, CDR2 FQNNGV, per germline. There are 14 residues in the CDR3. The CDR3 DNA reads as TGTGCCAGCAGCCTTACAGGACAGGGGGTTGAGCAGTTCTTC. Its translation is CASSLTGQGVEQFF. The variable domain in full, with the rest retrieved from reference TRBV11-2 and TRBJ2-1, is EAGVAQSPRYKIIEKRQSVAFWCNPISGHATLYWYQQILGQGPKLLIQFQNNGVVDDSQLPKDRFSAERLKGVDSTLKIQPAKLEDSAVYLCASSLTGQGVEQFFGPGTRLTVL.

The chain recombines TRBV9 with TRBJ2-7; D is unclear. V was shortened by 0 bases and J by 2 bases, with 15 bases between the two germline ends. The germline V gene encodes CDR1 SGDLS and CDR2 YYNGEE. The CDR3 extends over 16 amino acids. CDR3 bases: TGTGCCAGCAGCGTAGACGTGTTGGCGCCTGCCTACGAGCAGTACTTC. Protein: CASSVDVLAPAYEQYF.

About this clone itself: Other DNA sequences in the sample encode the same CDR3. V usage is TRBV6-6 and J usage is TRBJ2-1; tentative D call: TRBD2 (5 bases). Germline loops: CDR1 MNHNY, CDR2 SVGAGI (reference sequence). V lost 3 bases and J lost 9, with 6 bases in between. This CDR3 is 11 amino acids long. The CDR3 coding sequence is TGTGCCAGCAGTTATAGCGCTGAGCAGTTCTTC. Its translation: CASSYSAEQFF.

The V gene is TRBV7-9, the J gene TRBJ1-5; 11 bases agree with TRBD1. The length of the CDR3 is 18 residues. After removal of 1 base from V and 4 bases from J, the junction contained 9 bases not matched to a gene. CDR1 SEHNR and CDR2 FQNEAQ come from the germline V gene (reference sequence). CDR3 in DNA: TGTGCCAGCAGCTTAGAACGGACAGGGGGCGGAGGAAATCAGCCCCAGCATTTT. Encoded protein: CASSLERTGGGGNQPQHF.

This sequence joins TRBV19 and TRBJ2-7; 13 bases line up with TRBD2. The germline V gene encodes CDR1 LNHDA and CDR2 SQIVND (reference sequence). The CDR3 is made up of 15 amino acids. The trim removed 4 bases at V and 4 bases at J, leaving 4 bases unmatched. CDR3 sequence: CASSNGLAGEYEQYF. The CDR3 bases are TGTGCCAGTAGTAACGGACTAGCGGGAGAATACGAGCAGTACTTC.

Worth noting for this clone: The sample carries other DNA sequences with the same CDR3. The chain has TRBV27 and TRBJ2-7; D is undetermined. Germline CDR1 is MNHEY and CDR2 is SMNVEV (reference sequence). Trimming left V 6 bases short and J 3 bases short, with 6 bases between. The CDR3 covers 11 residues. DNA for the CDR3: TGTGCCAGCAGCTCCATCTACGAGCAGTACTTC. Its protein is CASSSIYEQYF.

The CDR3: CASSIRVSSGANVLTF. The CDR3 DNA sequence: TGTGCCAGCAGCATTCGCGTCAGCTCTGGGGCCAACGTCCTGACTTTC. V and J are TRBV7-8 and TRBJ2-6; D remains unclear. V lost 5 bases and J 0 bases, leaving 11 bases between the germline ends. The CDR3 loop spans 16 amino acids. The germline gives CDR1 SGHVS, CDR2 FQNEAQ.

About this clone itself: This same CDR3 is encoded by further DNA sequences in the sample. This chain uses TRBV27 with TRBJ1-5, with TRBD1 as a possible D gene (5 bases). This CDR3 has 14 amino acids. Germline V CDR1 and CDR2: MNHEY, SMNVEV (reference sequence). Trimming removed 5 bases at V and 2 bases at J, with 10 bases between. CDR3 amino acids: CASSRGGGNQPQHF. CDR3 DNA sequence: TGTGCCAGCAGTCGTGGGGGGGGCAATCAGCCCCAGCATTTT.

A word on this clone: This same CDR3 is encoded by further DNA sequences in the sample. The gene calls are TRBV19 and TRBJ2-1; 7 bases agree with TRBD2. The germline CDR1 and CDR2 sequences are LNHDA and SQIVND (reference sequence). This CDR3 region has 15 residues. Trimming removed 4 bases from V and 0 bases from J; junction bases left unmatched: 3. CDR3 DNA: TGTGCCAGTAGTACGGGAGGTAGCTCCTACAATGAGCAGTTCTTC. Translation gives CASSTGGSSYNEQFF.

This chain uses TRBV13 with TRBJ1-1, with D perhaps matching TRBD1 (6 bases). V was shortened by 5 bases and J by 2 bases, with 9 bases between the two germline ends. Germline V gene sequence: CDR1 PRHDT, CDR2 FYEKMQ (reference sequence). This CDR3 comprises 13 residues. The DNA for the CDR3 is TGTGCCAGCAGCCCAGGGGACAACACTGAAGCTTTCTTT. Translation gives CASSPGDNTEAFF.

The chain combines TRBV7-2 with TRBJ2-3; no definite D call. The CDR3 runs to 16 residues. V was trimmed by 2 bases and J by 8 bases, leaving 20 bases between them. Looked up from germline, CDR1 is SGHTA and CDR2 is FQGNSA. CDR3 amino acids: CASSLNRRVMNGTQYF. CDR3 nucleotides: TGTGCCAGCAGCTTAAATCGCAGAGTCATGAATGGTACGCAGTATTTT. The full variable domain, its missing parts supplied by reference TRBV7-2 and TRBJ2-3, is GAGVSQSPSNKVTEKGKDVELRCDPISGHTALYWYRQSLGQGLEFLIYFQGNSAPDKSGLPSDRFSAERTGGSVSTLTIQRTQQEDSAVYLCASSLNRRVMNGTQYFGPGTRLTVL.

The CDR3, as DNA: TGCGCCAGCAGCCAAGAGATTAACGGGGGGGAAAAACTGTTTTTT. Residues: CASSQEINGGEKLFF. The genes are TRBV4-1 and TRBJ1-4; weak D call: TRBD1 (5 bases). Trimming left V 0 bases short and J 8 bases short, with 13 bases between. Looked up from germline, CDR1 is MGHRA and CDR2 is YSYEKL. The CDR3 length is 15 residues.